This TCR beta chain was identified in a study of blood T cell repertoires in COVID-19. Study information: In each case, the material was cDNA or gDNA derived from T cells, B-cell-depleted T cells, or PBMCs.

The assay was immunoSEQ multiplex PCR, and TCRdb's table has in-frame clones only and misses some. This sample has about 98,000 clones, with about 84% found just once. Germline values: CDR1 MNHEY, CDR2 SVGEGT. Trimming cost V 5 bases and J 4 bases; bases outside gene matches: 7. The CDR3 is 15 amino acids. This sequence joins TRBV6-2 or TRBV6-3 and TRBJ2-1; 8 bases fit TRBD2. The sequence was obtained from a woman older than 75 with acute or convalescent COVID-19. Material: peripheral blood. CDR3 protein: CASSNLAGKYNEQFF. For the CDR3, the DNA is TGTGCCAGCAGTAACCTAGCGGGCAAATACAATGAGCAGTTCTTC.